The TCR beta chain under discussion was sequenced for a study of OX40 agonist ivuxolimab in advanced cancers. Method: immunoSEQ multiplex PCR; TCRdb's copy keeps in-frame clones and lacks some. The data show 71,000 or so clones, roughly three quarters seen once. Study-wide findings and caveats: Antigen targets of the expanded peripheral T cells went undetermined.

In regard to this clone: Its cognate antigen is unknown.

The CDR3 sequence is 13 residues long. CDR1 and CDR2 (germline): LNHDA, SQIVND (reference sequence). With 5 bases removed from V and 6 bases from J, the gap between germline ends came to 13 bases. The chain joins TRBV19 to TRBJ1-2; D might be TRBD1 (5 bases). The receptor's source is an adult with an advanced solid tumor such as melanoma, head and neck, liver or kidney cancer. The sequencing here drew on CD4+ or CD8+ T cells sorted from blood, taken in a trial of the OX40 agonist ivuxolimab. CDR3 sequence (DNA): TGTGCCAGTAGTGGGCCCTTCAGGGATGGCTACACCTTC. Its protein is CASSGPFRDGYTF.